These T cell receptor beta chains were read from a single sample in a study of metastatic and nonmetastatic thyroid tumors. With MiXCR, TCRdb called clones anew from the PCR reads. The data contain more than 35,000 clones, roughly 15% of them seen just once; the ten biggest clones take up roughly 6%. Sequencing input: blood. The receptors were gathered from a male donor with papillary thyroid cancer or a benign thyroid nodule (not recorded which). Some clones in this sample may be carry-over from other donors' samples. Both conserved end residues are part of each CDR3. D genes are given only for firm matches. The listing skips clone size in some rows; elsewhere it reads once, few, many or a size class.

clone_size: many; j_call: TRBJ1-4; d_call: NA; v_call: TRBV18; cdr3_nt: TGTGCCAGCTCACGAGAGGGCAGGGGAAGCGAAAAACTGTTTTTT; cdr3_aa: CASSREGRGSEKLFF
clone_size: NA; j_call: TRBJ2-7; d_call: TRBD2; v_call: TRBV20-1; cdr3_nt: TGCAGTGCAACCGGCCCGGGACTAGCGAACTCCTACGAGCAGTACTTC; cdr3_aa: CSATGPGLANSYEQYF
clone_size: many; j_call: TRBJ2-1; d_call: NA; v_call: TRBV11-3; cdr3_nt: TGTGCCAGCAGCCCGTCCGGACCGTCGGCAGGTGAGCAGTTCTTC; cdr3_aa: CASSPSGPSAGEQFF
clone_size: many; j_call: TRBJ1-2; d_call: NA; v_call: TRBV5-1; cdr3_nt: TGCGCCAGCAGCTTACAGGGCTATGGCTACACCTTC; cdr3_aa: CASSLQGYGYTF
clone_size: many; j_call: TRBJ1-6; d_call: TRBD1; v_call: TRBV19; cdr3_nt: TGTGCCAGCACCGCAGGTCGGACAGGGAATTCACCCCTCCACTTT; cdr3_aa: CASTAGRTGNSPLHF
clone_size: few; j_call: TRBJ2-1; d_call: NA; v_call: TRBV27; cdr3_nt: TGTGCCAGCAGTACGCTACTATCGGGAAATGAGCAGTTCTTC; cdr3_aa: CASSTLLSGNEQFF
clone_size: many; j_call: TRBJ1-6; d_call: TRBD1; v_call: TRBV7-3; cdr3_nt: TGTGCCAGCAGCTTAAACAGGGGGACCCTCCCCCTTTATAATTCACCCCTCCACTTT; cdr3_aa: CASSLNRGTLPLYNSPLHF
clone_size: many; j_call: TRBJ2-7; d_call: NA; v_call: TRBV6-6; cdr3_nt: TGTGCCAGCAGTTACGAGGACGCCTCCTCCTACGAGCAATACTTC; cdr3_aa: CASSYEDASSYEQYF
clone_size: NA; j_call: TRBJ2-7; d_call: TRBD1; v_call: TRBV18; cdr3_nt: TGTGCCAGCTCACCCCGGGACAGGCCCTACGAGCAGTACTTC; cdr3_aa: CASSPRDRPYEQYF
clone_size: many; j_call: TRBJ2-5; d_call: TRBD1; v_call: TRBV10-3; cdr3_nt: TGTGCCATCAGTGGGACAGGAGAGACCCAGTACTTC; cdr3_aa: CAISGTGETQYF
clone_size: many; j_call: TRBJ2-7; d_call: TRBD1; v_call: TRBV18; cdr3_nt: TGTGCCAGCTCGGAAAGACAGGGTCCCGAGCAGTACTTC; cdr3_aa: CASSERQGPEQYF
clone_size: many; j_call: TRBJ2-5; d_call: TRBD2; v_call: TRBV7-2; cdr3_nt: TGTGCCAGCAGCCTAGCGGTAGCTTATCAAGAGACCCAGTACTTC; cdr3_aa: CASSLAVAYQETQYF
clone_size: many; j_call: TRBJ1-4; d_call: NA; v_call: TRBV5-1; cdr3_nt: TGCGCCAGCAGCTTGGAGGGGAACGAAGAAAAACTGTTTTTT; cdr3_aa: CASSLEGNEEKLFF
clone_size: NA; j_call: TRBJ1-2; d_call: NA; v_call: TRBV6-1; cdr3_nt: TGTGCCAGCAGTGAAATTCCAGAGCGACCCGCAAATGGCTACACCTTC; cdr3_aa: CASSEIPERPANGYTF
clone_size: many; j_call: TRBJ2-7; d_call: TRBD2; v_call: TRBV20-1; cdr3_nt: TGCAGTGCTAGTGGCCTAGCGGGAGCCTACGAGCAGTACTTC; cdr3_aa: CSASGLAGAYEQYF
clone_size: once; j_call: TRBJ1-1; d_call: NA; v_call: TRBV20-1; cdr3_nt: TGCAGTGCTAGAGATGGTTCGCGGGGGGATCGCACTGAAGCTTTCTTT; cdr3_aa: CSARDGSRGDRTEAFF
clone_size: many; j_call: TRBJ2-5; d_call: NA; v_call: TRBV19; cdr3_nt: TGTGCCAGTAGTATAGGCCGGACCTTCATGGGAGAGACCCAGTACTTC; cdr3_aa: CASSIGRTFMGETQYF
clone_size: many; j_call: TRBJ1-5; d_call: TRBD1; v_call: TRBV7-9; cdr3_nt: TGTGCCAGCAGCTTAGAGGGGGCGAATCAGCCCCAGCATTTT; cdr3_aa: CASSLEGANQPQHF
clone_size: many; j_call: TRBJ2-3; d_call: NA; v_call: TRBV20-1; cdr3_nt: TGCAGTGCTCCTACTGAATTAACCTCCGACGAAGATACGCAGTATTTT; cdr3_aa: CSAPTELTSDEDTQYF
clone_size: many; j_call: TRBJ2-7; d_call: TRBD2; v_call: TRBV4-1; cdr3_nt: TGCGCCAGCAGCCAAGGGGGACTAGTCTACGGGCAGTACTTC; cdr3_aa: CASSQGGLVYGQYF
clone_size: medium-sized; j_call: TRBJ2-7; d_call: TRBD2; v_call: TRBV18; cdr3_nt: TGTGCCAGCTCACCGGGCGGGAGCGGGGTCGAGCAGTACTTC; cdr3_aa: CASSPGGSGVEQYF
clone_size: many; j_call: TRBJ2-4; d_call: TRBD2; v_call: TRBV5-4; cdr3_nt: TGTGCCAGCAGCCCTAGCGGGAGCAGGGGAAACATTCAGTACTTC; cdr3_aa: CASSPSGSRGNIQYF
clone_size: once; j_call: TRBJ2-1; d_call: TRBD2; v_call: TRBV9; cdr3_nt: TGTGCCAGCAGCGTAGTAGGACTAGCGGGGGGGGAAAATGAGCAGTTCTTC; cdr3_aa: CASSVVGLAGGENEQFF
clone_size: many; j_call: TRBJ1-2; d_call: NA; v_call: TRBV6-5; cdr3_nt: TGTGCCAGCAGTTACTCGGGGGGATCCAACTATGGCTACACCTTC; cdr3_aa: CASSYSGGSNYGYTF
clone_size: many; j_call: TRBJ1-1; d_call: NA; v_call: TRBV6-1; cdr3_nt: TGTGCCAGCAGTAAGACAGAGATCACTGAAGCTTTCTTT; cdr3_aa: CASSKTEITEAFF
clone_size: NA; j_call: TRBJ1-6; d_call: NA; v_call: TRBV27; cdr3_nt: TGTGCCAGCAGTTTAACCGGGGTGTCCTATAATTCACCCCTCCACTTT; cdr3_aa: CASSLTGVSYNSPLHF
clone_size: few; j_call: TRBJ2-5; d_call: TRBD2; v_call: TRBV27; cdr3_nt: TGTGCCAGCAGTCCTCATACTAGCGGGGGCCGTGACCAAGAGACCCAGTACTTC; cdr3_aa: CASSPHTSGGRDQETQYF
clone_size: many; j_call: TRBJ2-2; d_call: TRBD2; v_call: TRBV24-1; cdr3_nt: TGTGCCACCAGTGGGCAGACTAGCAACACCGGGGAGCTGTTTTTT; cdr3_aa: CATSGQTSNTGELFF
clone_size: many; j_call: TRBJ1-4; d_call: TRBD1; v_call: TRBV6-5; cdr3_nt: TGTGCCAGCAGTTACTCCCTGACAGGGGGCGCCTCTGATGAAAAACTGTTTTTT; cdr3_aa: CASSYSLTGGASDEKLFF
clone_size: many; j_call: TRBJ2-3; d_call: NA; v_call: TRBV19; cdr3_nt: TGTGCCAGTAGTATAGTAACGGGCAGGGGACAAGATACGCAGTATTTT; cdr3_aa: CASSIVTGRGQDTQYF
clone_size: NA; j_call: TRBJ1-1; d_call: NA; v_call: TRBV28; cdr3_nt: TGTGCCAGCAGTTCAGGGATGAACACTGAAGCTTTCTTT; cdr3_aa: CASSSGMNTEAFF
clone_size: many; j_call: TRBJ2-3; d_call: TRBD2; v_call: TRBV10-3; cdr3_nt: TGTGCCACCAGGGCCCCTCTGAGCGGGGGGGCAACAGATACGCAGTATTTT; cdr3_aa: CATRAPLSGGATDTQYF
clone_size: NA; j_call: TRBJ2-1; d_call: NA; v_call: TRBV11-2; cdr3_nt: TGTGCCAGCAGCTCCTACTCCGGGCCTGGAAACAATGAGCAGTTCTTC; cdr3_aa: CASSSYSGPGNNEQFF
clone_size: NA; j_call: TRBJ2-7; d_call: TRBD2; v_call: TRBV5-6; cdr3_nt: TGTGCCAGCAGCCCCCGGGGGACTAGGGAGTACGAGCAGTACTTC; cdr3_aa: CASSPRGTREYEQYF
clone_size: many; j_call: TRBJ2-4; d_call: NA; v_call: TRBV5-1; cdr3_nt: TGCGCCAGCAGCTCGCCGTTAGGGGCGGCCAAAAACATTCAGTACTTC; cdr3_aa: CASSSPLGAAKNIQYF
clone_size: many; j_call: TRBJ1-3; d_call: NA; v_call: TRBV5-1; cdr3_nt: TGCGCCAGCAGCTTGGCCGGCAGGGTTCAGGGAAACACCATATATTTT; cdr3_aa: CASSLAGRVQGNTIYF
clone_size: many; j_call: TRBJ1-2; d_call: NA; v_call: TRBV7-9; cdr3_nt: TGTGCCAGCAGCTCCGACCCCTGGCGTGGACGTGGCTACACCTTC; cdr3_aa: CASSSDPWRGRGYTF
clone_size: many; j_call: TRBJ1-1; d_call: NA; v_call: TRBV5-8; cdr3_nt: TGTGCCAGCAGCTTTCGGACTCTAATCTTGACTGAAGCTTTCTTT; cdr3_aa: CASSFRTLILTEAFF
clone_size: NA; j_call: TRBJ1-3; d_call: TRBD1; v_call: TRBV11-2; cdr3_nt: TGTGCCAGCAGCTTCCGGGACAGGGTCTCTGGAAACACCATATATTTT; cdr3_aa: CASSFRDRVSGNTIYF
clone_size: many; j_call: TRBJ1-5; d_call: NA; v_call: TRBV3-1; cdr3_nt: TGTGCCAGCAGCCACCAAGGGAATCAGCCCCAGCATTTT; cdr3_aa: CASSHQGNQPQHF
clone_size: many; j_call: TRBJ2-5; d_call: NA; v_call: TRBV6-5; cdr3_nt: TGTGCCAGCAGTTACGACAGTAGACCAGAGACCCAGTACTTC; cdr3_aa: CASSYDSRPETQYF
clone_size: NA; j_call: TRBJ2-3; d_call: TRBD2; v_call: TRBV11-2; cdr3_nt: TGTGCCAGCAGCAGGCAACTAGCGGGAGGCACAGATACACAGTATTTT; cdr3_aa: CASSRQLAGGTDTQYF
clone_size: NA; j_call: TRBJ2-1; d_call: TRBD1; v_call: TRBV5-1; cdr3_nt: TGCGCCAGCAGCTCACAGGGGGCCGCCTACAATGAGCAGTTCTTC; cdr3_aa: CASSSQGAAYNEQFF
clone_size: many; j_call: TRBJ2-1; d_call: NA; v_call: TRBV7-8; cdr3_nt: TGTGCCAGCAGCCACAACCTAGCCTACAATGAGCAGTTCTTC; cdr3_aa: CASSHNLAYNEQFF
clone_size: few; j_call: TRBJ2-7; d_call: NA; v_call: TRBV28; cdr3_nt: TGTGCCATCAGGGGCGGTTTGGGCAGGGGCTACGATCAGTACTTC; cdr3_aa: CAIRGGLGRGYDQYF
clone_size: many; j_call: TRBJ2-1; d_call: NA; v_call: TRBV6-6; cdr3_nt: TGTGCCAGCAGTTACCTCCGGGACGTCGACAATGAGCAGTTCTTC; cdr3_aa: CASSYLRDVDNEQFF
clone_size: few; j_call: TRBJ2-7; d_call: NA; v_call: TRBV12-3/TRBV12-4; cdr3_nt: TGTGCCAGCAGACTTGACCATTCCTACGAGCAGTACTTC; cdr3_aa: CASRLDHSYEQYF
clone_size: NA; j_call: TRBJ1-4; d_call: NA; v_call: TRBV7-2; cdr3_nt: TGTGCCAGCAGCTCTAACAGAGTTAATGAAAAACTGTTTTTT; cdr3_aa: CASSSNRVNEKLFF
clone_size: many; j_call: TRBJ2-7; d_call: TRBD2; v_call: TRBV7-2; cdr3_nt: TGTGCCAGCAGCCCTGCTGGGGCTAGCGGGAGGGCGGGAGAGCAGTACTTC; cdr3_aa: CASSPAGASGRAGEQYF
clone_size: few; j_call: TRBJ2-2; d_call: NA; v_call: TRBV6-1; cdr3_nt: TGTGCCAGCAGGGCAGACACTGGTGAGCTGTTTTTT; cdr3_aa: CASRADTGELFF
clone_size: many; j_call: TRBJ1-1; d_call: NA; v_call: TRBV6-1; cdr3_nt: TGTGCCAGCAGTCAGGTATGGAACACTGAAGCTTTCTTT; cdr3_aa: CASSQVWNTEAFF